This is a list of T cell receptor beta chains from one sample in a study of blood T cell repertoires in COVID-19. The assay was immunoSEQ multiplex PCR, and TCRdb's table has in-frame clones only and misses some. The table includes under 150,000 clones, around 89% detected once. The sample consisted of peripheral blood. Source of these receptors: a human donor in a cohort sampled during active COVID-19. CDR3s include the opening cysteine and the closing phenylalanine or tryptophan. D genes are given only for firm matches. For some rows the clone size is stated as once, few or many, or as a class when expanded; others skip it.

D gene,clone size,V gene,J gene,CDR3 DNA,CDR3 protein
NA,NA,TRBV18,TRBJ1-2,TGTGCCAGCTCACCACCTGCAGGGATGGGCTATGGCTACACCTTC,CASSPPAGMGYGYTF
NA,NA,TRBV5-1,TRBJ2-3,TGCGCCAGCAGCGACAGTTCAGATACGCAGTATTTT,CASSDSSDTQYF
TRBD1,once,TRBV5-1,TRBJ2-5,TGCGCCAGCAGCTTGGTCGGGACAGGGAGAGAGACCCAGTACTTC,CASSLVGTGRETQYF
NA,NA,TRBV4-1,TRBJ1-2,TGCGCCAGCAGCCAAAGGTGGGGGGAGGGCTACACCTTC,CASSQRWGEGYTF
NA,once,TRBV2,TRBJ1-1,TGTGCCAGCAAATCCCCGGACAGCCCCCGGACTGAAGCTTTCTTT,CASKSPDSPRTEAFF
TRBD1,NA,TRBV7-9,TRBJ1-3,TGTGCCAGCAGCTCGGGACAGTTATTCTCTGGAAACACCATATATTTT,CASSSGQLFSGNTIYF
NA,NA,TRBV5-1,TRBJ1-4,TGCGCCAGCAGCTTTGGACAGCCTACAACTAATGAAAAACTGTTTTTT,CASSFGQPTTNEKLFF
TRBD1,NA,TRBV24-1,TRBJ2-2,TGTGCCACCGAGTCGGGACAGGGACTCACCGGGGAGCTGTTTTTT,CATESGQGLTGELFF
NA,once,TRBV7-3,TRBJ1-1,TGTGCCAGCAGCTCCAGTACCTTATCTGAAGCTTTCTTT,CASSSSTLSEAFF
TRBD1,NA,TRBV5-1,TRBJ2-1,TGCGCCAGCAGCCCAAGTGGGACAGCCTCCTACAATGAGCAGTTCTTC,CASSPSGTASYNEQFF
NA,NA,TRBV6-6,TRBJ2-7,TGTGCCAGCAGTACGGACACAGGGAAGCAGTACTTC,CASSTDTGKQYF